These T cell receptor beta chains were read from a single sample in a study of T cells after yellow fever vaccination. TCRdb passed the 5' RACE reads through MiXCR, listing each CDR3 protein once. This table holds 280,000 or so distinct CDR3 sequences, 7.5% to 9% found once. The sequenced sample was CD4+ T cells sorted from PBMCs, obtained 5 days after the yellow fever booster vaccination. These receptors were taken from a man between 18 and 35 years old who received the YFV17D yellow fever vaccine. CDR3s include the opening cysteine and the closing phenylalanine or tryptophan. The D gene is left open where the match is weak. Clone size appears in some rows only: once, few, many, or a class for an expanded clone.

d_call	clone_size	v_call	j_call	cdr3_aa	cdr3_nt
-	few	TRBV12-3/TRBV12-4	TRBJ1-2	CASSPGLSLAF	TGTGCCAGCAGCCCGGGTCTTTCGCTCGCCTTC
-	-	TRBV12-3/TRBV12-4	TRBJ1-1	CASSSGGSMNTEAFF	TGTGCCAGCAGTTCCGGGGGGAGCATGAACACTGAAGCTTTCTTT
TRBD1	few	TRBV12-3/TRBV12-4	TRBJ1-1	CASSLAQGVGENTEAFF	TGTGCCAGCAGTTTGGCCCAGGGGGTTGGGGAGAACACTGAAGCTTTCTTT
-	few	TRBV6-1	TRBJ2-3	CASSNGGPSTDTQYF	TGTGCCAGCAGTAACGGGGGGCCGAGCACAGATACGCAGTATTTT
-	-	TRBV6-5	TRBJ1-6	CASSSQGASPLHF	TGTGCCAGCAGTTCACAGGGAGCTTCACCCCTCCACTTT
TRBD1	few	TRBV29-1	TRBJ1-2	CSVEAYRGYGYTF	TGCAGCGTTGAAGCATACAGGGGCTATGGCTACACCTTC
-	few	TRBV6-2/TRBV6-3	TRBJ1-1	CASSSRVHEAFF	TGTGCCAGCAGTTCCAGGGTTCATGAAGCTTTCTTT
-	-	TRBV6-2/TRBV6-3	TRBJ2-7	CASSKHRDYREQYF	TGTGCCAGCAGTAAACACCGGGATTACAGGGAGCAGTACTTC
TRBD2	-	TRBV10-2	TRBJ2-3	CASTSGVAGVFTQYF	TGCGCCAGCACTTCCGGGGTAGCGGGGGTGTTTACGCAGTATTTT
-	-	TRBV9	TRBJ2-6	CASSTKSGANVLTF	TGTGCCAGCAGCACGAAGTCTGGGGCCAACGTCCTGACTTTC
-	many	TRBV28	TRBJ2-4	CASSFSGRRSSIQYF	TGTGCCAGCAGTTTCTCGGGGAGGAGGTCAAGCATTCAGTACTTC
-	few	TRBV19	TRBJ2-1	CASRGGPWDEQFF	TGTGCCAGTAGGGGGGGGCCTTGGGATGAGCAGTTCTTC
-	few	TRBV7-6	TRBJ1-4	CASSPGEGGEKLFF	TGTGCCAGCAGCCCTGGGGAGGGTGGTGAAAAACTGTTTTTT
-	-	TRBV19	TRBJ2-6	CASGPRAGANVLTF	TGTGCCTCGGGCCCCAGGGCTGGGGCCAACGTCCTGACTTTC
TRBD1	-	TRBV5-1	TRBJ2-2	CASSWDRGYGELFF	TGCGCCAGCAGCTGGGACAGGGGATACGGGGAGCTGTTTTTT
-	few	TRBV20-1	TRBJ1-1	CSANPGLDTEAFF	TGCAGTGCTAATCCTGGGCTGGACACTGAAGCTTTCTTT
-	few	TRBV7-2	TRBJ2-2	CASSFSSWTGELFF	TGTGCCAGCAGCTTCTCTAGCTGGACCGGGGAGCTGTTTTTT
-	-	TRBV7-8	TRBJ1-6	CASSPLPGDSPLHF	TGTGCCAGCAGCCCCCTCCCAGGGGATTCACCCCTCCACTTT
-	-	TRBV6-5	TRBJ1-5	CASRYRVHQTQHF	TGTGCCAGCAGGTACAGGGTCCATCAGACCCAGCATTTT
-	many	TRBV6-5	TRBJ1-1	CASSYRAQGATEAFF	TGTGCCAGCAGTTACAGGGCACAGGGTGCCACTGAAGCTTTCTTT
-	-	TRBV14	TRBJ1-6	CASSQAVPSYNSPLHF	TGTGCCAGCAGCCAAGCGGTGCCTTCGTATAATTCACCCCTCCACTTT
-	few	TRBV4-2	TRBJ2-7	CASSQRRAGGGEQYF	TGTGCCAGCAGCCAACGGAGGGCAGGGGGAGGAGAGCAGTACTTC
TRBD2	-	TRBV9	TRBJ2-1	CASSVGTSSYNEQFF	TGTGCCAGCAGCGTAGGGACTAGCTCCTACAATGAGCAGTTCTTC
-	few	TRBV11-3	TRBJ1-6	CASSLDRSSPLHF	TGTGCCAGCAGCCTAGACAGGAGTTCACCCCTCCACTTT
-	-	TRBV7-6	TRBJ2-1	CASSSSGGRGSYNEQFF	TGTGCCAGCAGCTCAAGTGGCGGCCGGGGGTCCTACAATGAGCAGTTCTTC
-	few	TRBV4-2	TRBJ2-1	CASSQATRVGYNEQFF	TGTGCCAGCAGCCAGGCCACACGGGTGGGCTACAATGAGCAGTTCTTC
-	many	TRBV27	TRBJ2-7	CASRSTGSYEQYF	TGTGCCAGCAGGTCGACAGGTTCCTACGAGCAGTACTTC
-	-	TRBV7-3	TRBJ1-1	CASSPHGHAIEAFF	TGTGCCAGCAGCCCCCATGGACATGCTATTGAAGCTTTCTTT